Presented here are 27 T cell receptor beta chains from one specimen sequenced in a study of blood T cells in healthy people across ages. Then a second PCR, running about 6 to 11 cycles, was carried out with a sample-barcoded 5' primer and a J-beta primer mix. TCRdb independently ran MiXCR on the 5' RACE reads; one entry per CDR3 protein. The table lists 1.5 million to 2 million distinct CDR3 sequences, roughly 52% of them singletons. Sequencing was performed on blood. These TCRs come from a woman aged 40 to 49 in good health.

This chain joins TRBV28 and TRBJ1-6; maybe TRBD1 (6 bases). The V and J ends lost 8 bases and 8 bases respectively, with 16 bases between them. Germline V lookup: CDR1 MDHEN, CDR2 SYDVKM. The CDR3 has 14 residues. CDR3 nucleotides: TGTGCCAGCTCGGAAGGGGGTGTGGATTCACCCCTCCACTTT. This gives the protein CASSEGGVDSPLHF.

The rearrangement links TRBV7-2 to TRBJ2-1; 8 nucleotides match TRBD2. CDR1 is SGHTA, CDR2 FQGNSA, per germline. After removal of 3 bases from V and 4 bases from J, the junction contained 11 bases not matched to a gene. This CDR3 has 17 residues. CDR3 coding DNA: TGTGCCAGCAGCTTTCTGACGGGGGGGTTCCGTTACAATGAGCAGTTCTTC. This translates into CASSFLTGGFRYNEQFF.

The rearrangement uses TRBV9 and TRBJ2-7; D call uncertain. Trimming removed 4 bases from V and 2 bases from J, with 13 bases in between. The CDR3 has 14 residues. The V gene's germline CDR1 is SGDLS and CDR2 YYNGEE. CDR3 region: CASSPCGVPYEQYF. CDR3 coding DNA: TGTGCCAGCAGCCCCTGCGGAGTGCCCTACGAGCAGTACTTC. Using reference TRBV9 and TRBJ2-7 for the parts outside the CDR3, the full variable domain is DSGVTQTPKHLITATGQRVTLRCSPRSGDLSVYWYQQSLDQGLQFLIQYYNGEERAKGNILERFSAQQFPDLHSELNLSSLELGDSALYFCASSPCGVPYEQYFGPGTRLTVT.

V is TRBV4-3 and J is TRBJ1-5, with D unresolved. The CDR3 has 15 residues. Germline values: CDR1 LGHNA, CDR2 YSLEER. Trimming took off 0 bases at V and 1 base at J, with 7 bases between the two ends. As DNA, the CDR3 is TGCGCCAGCAGCCAAGATCTGGACAGCAATCAGCCCCAGCATTTT. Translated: CASSQDLDSNQPQHF.

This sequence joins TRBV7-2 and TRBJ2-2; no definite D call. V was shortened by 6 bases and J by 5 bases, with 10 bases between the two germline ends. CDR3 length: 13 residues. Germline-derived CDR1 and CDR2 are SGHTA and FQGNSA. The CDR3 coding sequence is TGTGCCAGCAGGTTCAGGACGACCGGGGAGCTGTTTTTT. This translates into CASRFRTTGELFF.

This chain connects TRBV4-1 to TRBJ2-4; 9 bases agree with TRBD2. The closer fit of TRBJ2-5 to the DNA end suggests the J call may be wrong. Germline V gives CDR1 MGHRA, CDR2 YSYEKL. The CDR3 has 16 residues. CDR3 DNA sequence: TGCGCCAGCAGCCAAGGGCCCCGCGGGGGGGAAGAGACCCAGTACTTC. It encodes CASSQGPRGGEETQYF.

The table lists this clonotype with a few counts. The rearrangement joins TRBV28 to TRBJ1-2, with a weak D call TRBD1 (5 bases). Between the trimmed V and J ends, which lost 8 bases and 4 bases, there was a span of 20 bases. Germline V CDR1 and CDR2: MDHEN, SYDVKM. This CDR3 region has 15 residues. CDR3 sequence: CASGLSGTPRYGYTF. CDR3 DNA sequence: TGTGCCAGCGGATTATCAGGGACGCCGCGCTATGGCTACACCTTC.

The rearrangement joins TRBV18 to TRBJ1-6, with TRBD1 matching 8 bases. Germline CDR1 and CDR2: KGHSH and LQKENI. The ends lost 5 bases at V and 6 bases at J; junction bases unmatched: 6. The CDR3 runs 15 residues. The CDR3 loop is CASSIPTGGNSPLHF. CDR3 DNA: TGTGCCAGCTCAATACCAACAGGGGGTAATTCACCCCTCCACTTT.

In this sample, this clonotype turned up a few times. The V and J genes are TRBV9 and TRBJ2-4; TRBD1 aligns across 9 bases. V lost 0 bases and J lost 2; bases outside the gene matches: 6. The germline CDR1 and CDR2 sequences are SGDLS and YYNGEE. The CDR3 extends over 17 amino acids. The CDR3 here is CASSVDSGQGTKNIQYF. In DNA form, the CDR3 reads TGTGCCAGCAGCGTAGACTCGGGACAGGGTACCAAAAACATTCAGTACTTC.

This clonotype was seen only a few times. The CDR3 nucleotides read TGCAGTGCTAGAGATAGCCAGGGGTCGAGGGATGAGCAGTTCTTC. Translating it yields CSARDSQGSRDEQFF. J is TRBJ2-1 and V is TRBV20-1, with D perhaps TRBD1 (6 bases). V was clipped by 0 bases and J by 8 bases, with 17 bases between them. CDR3 length equals 15 residues. The germline gives CDR1 DFQATT, CDR2 SNEGSKA (reference sequence).

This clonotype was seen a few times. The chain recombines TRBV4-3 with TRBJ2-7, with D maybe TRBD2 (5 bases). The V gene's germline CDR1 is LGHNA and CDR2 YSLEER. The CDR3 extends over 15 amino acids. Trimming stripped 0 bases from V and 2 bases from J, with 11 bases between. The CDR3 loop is CASSQELTTAYEQYF. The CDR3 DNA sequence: TGCGCCAGCAGCCAAGAGCTGACTACAGCCTACGAGCAGTACTTC.

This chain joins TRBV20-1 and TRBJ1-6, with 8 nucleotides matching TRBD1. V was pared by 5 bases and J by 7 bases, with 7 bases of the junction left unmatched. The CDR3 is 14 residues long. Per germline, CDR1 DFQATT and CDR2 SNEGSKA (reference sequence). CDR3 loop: CSAQETGVNSPLHF. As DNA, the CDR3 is TGCAGTGCTCAAGAGACAGGGGTAAATTCACCCCTCCACTTT.

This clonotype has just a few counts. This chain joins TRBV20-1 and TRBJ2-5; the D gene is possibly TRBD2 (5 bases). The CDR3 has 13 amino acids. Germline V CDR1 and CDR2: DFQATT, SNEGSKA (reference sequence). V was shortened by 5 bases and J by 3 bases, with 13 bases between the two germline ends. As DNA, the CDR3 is TGCAGTGCTTTACTAGGTTACAAAGAGACCCAGTACTTC. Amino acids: CSALLGYKETQYF.

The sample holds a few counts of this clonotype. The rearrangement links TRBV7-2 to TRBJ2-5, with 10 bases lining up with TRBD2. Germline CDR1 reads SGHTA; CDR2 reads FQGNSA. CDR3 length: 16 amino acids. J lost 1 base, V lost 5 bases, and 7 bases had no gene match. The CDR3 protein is CASSLGSGGRQETQYF. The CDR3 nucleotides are TGTGCCAGCAGCCTAGGTAGCGGGGGGCGCCAAGAGACCCAGTACTTC.

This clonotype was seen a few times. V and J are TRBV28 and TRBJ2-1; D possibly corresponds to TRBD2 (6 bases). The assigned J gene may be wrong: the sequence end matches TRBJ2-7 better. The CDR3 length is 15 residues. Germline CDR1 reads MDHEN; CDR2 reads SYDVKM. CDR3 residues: CASSLDGSSYNEQYF. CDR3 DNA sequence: TGTGCCAGCAGTTTGGACGGGAGCTCCTACAATGAGCAGTACTTC.

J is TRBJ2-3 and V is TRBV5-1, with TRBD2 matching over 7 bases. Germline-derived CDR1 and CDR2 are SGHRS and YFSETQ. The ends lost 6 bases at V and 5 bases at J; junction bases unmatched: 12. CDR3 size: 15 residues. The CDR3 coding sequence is TGCGCCAGCAACCTCAGGAGCGGGACTCAAGATACGCAGTATTTT. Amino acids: CASNLRSGTQDTQYF.

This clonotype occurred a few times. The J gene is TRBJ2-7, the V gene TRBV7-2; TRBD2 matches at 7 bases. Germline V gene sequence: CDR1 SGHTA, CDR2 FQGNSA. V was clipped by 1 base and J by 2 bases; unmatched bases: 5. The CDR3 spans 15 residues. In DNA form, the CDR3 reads TGTGCCAGCAGCTTAGGCGGGGGAGAAGCCTACGAGCAGTACTTC. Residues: CASSLGGGEAYEQYF.

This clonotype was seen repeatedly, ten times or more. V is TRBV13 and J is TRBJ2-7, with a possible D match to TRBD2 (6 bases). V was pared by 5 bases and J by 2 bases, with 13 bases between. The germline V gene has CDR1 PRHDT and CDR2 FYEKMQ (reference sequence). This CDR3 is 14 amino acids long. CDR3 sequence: CASSPRDRPYEQYF. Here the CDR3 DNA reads TGTGCCAGCAGCCCGCGGGACCGACCCTACGAGCAGTACTTC.

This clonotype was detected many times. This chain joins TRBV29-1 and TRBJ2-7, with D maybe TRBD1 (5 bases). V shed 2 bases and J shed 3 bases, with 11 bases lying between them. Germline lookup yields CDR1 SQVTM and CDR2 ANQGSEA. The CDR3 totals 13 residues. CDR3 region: CSVESDSHYEQYF. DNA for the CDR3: TGCAGCGTTGAATCCGACAGCCACTACGAGCAGTACTTC.

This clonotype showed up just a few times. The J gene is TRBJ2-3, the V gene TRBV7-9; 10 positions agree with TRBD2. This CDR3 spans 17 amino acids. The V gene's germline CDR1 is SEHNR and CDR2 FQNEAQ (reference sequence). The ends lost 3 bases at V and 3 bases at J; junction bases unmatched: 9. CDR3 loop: CASSLSVTSGVTDTQYF. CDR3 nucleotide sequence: TGTGCCAGCAGCTTGTCTGTTACTAGCGGGGTTACAGATACGCAGTATTTT.

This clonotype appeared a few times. DNA for the CDR3: TGTGCCAGCAGCGCGGGAGCGTTAGTAGCGACCTACGAGCAGTACTTC. Its protein is CASSAGALVATYEQYF. The chain recombines TRBV5-5 with TRBJ2-7; TRBD2 matches at 7 bases. The J segment lost 2 bases and the V segment lost 4 bases, leaving 12 bases of the junction unmatched. Germline values: CDR1 SGHKS, CDR2 YYEKEE (reference sequence). The CDR3 has 16 residues. Looking up the rest from reference TRBV5-5 and TRBJ2-7 gives the full variable domain: DAGVTQSPTHLIKTRGQQVTLRCSPISGHKSVSWYQQVLGQGPQFIFQYYEKEERGRGNFPDRFSARQFPNYSSELNVNALLLGDSALYLCASSAGALVATYEQYFGPGTRLTVT.

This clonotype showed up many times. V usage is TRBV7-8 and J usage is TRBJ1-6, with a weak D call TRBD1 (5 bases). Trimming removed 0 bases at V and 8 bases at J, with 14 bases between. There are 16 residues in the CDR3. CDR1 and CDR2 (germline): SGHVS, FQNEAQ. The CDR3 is CASSLASTVFDSPLHF. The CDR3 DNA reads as TGTGCCAGCAGCTTAGCTTCGACAGTCTTCGATTCACCCCTCCACTTT. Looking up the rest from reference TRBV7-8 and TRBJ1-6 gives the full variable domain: GAGVSQSPRYKVAKRGQDVALRCDPISGHVSLFWYQQALGQGPEFLTYFQNEAQLDKSGLPSDRFFAERPEGSVSTLKIQRTQQEDSAVYLCASSLASTVFDSPLHFGNGTRLTVT.

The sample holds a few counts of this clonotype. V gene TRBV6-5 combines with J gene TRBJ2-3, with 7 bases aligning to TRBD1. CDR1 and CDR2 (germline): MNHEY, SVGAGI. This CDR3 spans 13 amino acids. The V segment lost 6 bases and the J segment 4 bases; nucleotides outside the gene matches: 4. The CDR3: CASRDRAADTQYF. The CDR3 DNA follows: TGTGCCAGCAGAGACAGGGCTGCAGATACGCAGTATTTT.

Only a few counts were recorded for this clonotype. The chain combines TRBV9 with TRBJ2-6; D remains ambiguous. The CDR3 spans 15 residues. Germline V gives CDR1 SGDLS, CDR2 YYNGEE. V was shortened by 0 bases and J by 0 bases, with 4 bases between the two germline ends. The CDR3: CASSVAVSGANVLTF. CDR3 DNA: TGTGCCAGCAGCGTAGCTGTCTCTGGGGCCAACGTCCTGACTTTC. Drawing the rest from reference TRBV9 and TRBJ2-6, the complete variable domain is DSGVTQTPKHLITATGQRVTLRCSPRSGDLSVYWYQQSLDQGLQFLIQYYNGEERAKGNILERFSAQQFPDLHSELNLSSLELGDSALYFCASSVAVSGANVLTFGAGSRLTVL.

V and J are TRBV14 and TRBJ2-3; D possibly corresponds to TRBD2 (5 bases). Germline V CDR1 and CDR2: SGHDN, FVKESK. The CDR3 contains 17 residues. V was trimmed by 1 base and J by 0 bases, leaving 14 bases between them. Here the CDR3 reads CASSQALGWTSTDTQYF. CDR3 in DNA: TGTGCCAGCAGCCAAGCCCTCGGATGGACTAGCACAGATACGCAGTATTTT.

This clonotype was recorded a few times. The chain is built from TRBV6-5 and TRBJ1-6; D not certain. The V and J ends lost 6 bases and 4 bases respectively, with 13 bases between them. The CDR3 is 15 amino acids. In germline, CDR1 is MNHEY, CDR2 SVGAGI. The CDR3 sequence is CASRDTLGYNSPLHF. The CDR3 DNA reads TGTGCCAGCAGGGATACCCTGGGGTATAATTCACCCCTCCACTTT.

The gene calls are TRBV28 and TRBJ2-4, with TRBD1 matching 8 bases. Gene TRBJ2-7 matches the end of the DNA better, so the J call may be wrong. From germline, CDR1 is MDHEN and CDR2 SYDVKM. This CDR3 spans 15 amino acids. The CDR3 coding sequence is TGTGCCAGCAGTTCCCCGTCGACAGGGGCCTACGAGCAGTACTTC. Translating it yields CASSSPSTGAYEQYF.